Following are 28 T cell receptor beta chains from one sample sequenced in a study of blood T cell repertoires in COVID-19. Sequenced by immunoSEQ multiplex PCR; TCRdb stores in-frame clones only, minus some. The sample carries roughly 110,000 clones, around 83% recorded once. The sequencing input was peripheral blood. The receptor set was obtained from a man in his forties with acute or convalescent COVID-19.

The chain has TRBV10-1 and TRBJ2-1; 14 bases agree with TRBD2. Looked up from germline, CDR1 is WNHNN and CDR2 is SYGVQD (reference sequence). This CDR3 is 17 amino acids long. J gave up 5 bases and V 2 bases, and 5 bases lay outside the gene matches. The DNA for the CDR3 is TGCGCCAGCAGTGAGGCCCGACTAGCGGGAGGGGACAATGAGCAGTTCTTC. Translated, it gives CASSEARLAGGDNEQFF.

V is TRBV4-2 and J is TRBJ1-4; 7 positions match TRBD1. The trim removed 0 bases at V and 7 bases at J, leaving 5 bases unmatched. The CDR3 runs 15 residues. CDR1 is LGHNA, CDR2 YNFKEQ, per germline. DNA for the CDR3: TGTGCCAGCAGCCAAGACAGACAGGGTAGTGAAAAACTGTTTTTT. Protein sequence: CASSQDRQGSEKLFF.

V usage is TRBV6-2 or TRBV6-3 and J usage is TRBJ2-1, with TRBD1 matching 7 bases. Germline values: CDR1 MNHEY, CDR2 SVGEGT. The CDR3 is 15 amino acids. V lost 4 bases to trimming and J lost 4 bases; unmatched junction nucleotides: 7. CDR3 nucleotide sequence: TGTGCCAGCAGTTCGACAGGGTGGAATTACAATGAGCAGTTCTTC. The encoded protein is CASSSTGWNYNEQFF.

The chain carries TRBV27 and TRBJ2-7; 8 bases line up with TRBD1. The trim removed 4 bases at V and 7 bases at J, leaving 9 bases unmatched. Germline-derived CDR1 and CDR2 are MNHEY and SMNVEV (reference sequence). The CDR3 has 14 amino acids. CDR3 DNA: TGTGCCAGCAGTTCCGACAGGGGCGGTAGGGAGCAGTACTTC. Its translation: CASSSDRGGREQYF.

The genes are TRBV6-5 and TRBJ1-2, with 7 bases that match TRBD1. V lost 5 bases, J lost 6 bases, and 9 bases stayed unmatched. CDR3 size: 14 residues. Germline loops: CDR1 MNHEY, CDR2 SVGAGI. The CDR3 coding sequence is TGTGCCAGCAGTACCGGGACAGCGCTTAATGGCTACACCTTC. Its translation: CASSTGTALNGYTF.

The rearrangement uses TRBV19 and TRBJ1-1, with D perhaps matching TRBD1 (5 bases). Between the trimmed V and J ends, which lost 3 bases and 0 bases, there was a span of 11 bases. Germline loops: CDR1 LNHDA, CDR2 SQIVND (reference sequence). This CDR3 has 15 amino acids. The CDR3 is CASSMLGRMNTEAFF. The CDR3 DNA reads as TGTGCCAGTAGTATGTTGGGGCGCATGAACACTGAAGCTTTCTTT. The whole variable domain, filled in from reference TRBV19 and TRBJ1-1, reads DGGITQSPKYLFRKEGQNVTLSCEQNLNHDAMYWYRQDPGQGLRLIYYSQIVNDFQKGDIAEGYSVSREKKESFPLTVTSAQKNPTAFYLCASSMLGRMNTEAFFGQGTRLTVV.

This chain uses TRBV11-2 with TRBJ1-2; 7 bases map to TRBD1. The CDR3 runs 12 residues. The V gene's germline CDR1 is SGHAT and CDR2 FQNNGV. The V segment lost 7 bases and the J segment 6 bases; nucleotides outside the gene matches: 5. CDR3 sequence reads: CASTDRVNGYTF. The CDR3, as DNA: TGTGCCAGCACAGACAGGGTAAATGGCTACACCTTC.

In its sample, this clone was seen once. The chain carries TRBV7-6 and TRBJ2-5; 16 nucleotides match TRBD2. Germline V lookup: CDR1 SGHVS, CDR2 FNYEAQ. V gave up 3 bases and J gave up 3 bases; unmatched junction bases: 4. The CDR3 runs to 17 residues. The CDR3 DNA sequence: TGTGCCAGCAGCTTGGGACTAGCGGGAGGGCCGGAAGAGACCCAGTACTTC. This sequence encodes CASSLGLAGGPEETQYF.

V and J are TRBV6-5 and TRBJ1-1, with D perhaps matching TRBD1 (5 bases). This CDR3 is built from 13 residues. Germline-derived CDR1 and CDR2 are MNHEY and SVGAGI. V was trimmed by 6 bases and J by 3 bases, leaving 11 bases between them. Here the CDR3 reads CASRGPGYTEAFF. CDR3 sequence (DNA): TGTGCCAGCAGGGGCCCAGGGTACACTGAAGCTTTCTTT.

This sequence joins TRBV7-2 and TRBJ1-6; D remains unclear. The CDR3 totals 15 residues. The V end was cut by 5 bases, the J end by 5 bases, with 13 bases between. Germline values: CDR1 SGHTA, CDR2 FQGNSA. The CDR3 sequence is CASSPRTGNNSPLHF. CDR3 DNA sequence: TGTGCCAGCAGCCCTAGGACCGGGAATAATTCACCCCTCCACTTT.

This chain connects TRBV28 to TRBJ1-5; D may be TRBD1 (6 bases). CDR3 length equals 15 residues. V lost 7 bases and J lost 2, with 15 bases in between. Germline V gene data show CDR1 as MDHEN and CDR2 as SYDVKM. The DNA of the CDR3 is TGTGCCAGCACCCGTGGGGGGGCCGGCAATCAGCCCCAGCATTTT. It specifies CASTRGGAGNQPQHF.

The chain employs TRBV6-5 and TRBJ2-3, with 13 bases lining up with TRBD2. The germline V gene encodes CDR1 MNHEY and CDR2 SVGAGI. This CDR3 has 16 residues. V gave up 2 bases and J gave up 3 bases; unmatched junction bases: 2. The CDR3 DNA reads as TGTGCCAGCAGTTACACTAGCGGGAGGGCGACAGATACGCAGTATTTT. It specifies CASSYTSGRATDTQYF.

This chain links TRBV7-9 with TRBJ1-2; D ambiguous. V lost 8 bases to trimming and J lost 8 bases, with 12 bases between them. Germline loops: CDR1 SEHNR, CDR2 FQNEAQ (reference sequence). The CDR3 loop spans 11 amino acids. CDR3 sequence reads: CASRIGGGYTF. Here the CDR3 DNA reads TGTGCCAGCCGGATAGGAGGGGGCTACACCTTC. Variable domain in full (rest from reference TRBV7-9 and TRBJ1-2): DTGVSQNPRHKITKRGQNVTFRCDPISEHNRLYWYRQTLGQGPEFLTYFQNEAQLEKSRLLSDRFSAERPKGSFSTLEIQRTEQGDSAMYLCASRIGGGYTFGSGTRLTVV.

This rearrangement joins TRBV29-1 to TRBJ2-3; TRBD2 is a possible D gene (6 bases). CDR3 size: 13 residues. The germline CDR1 and CDR2 sequences are SQVTM and ANQGSEA. Trimming took 7 bases from V and 4 from J, leaving 15 bases between them. CDR3 residues: CSARDSLADTQYF. CDR3 bases: TGCAGCGCCCGGGACTCCTTAGCAGATACGCAGTATTTT.

V usage is TRBV2 and J usage is TRBJ2-6, with 10 bases that match TRBD1. The CDR3 runs to 17 residues. Germline V gene data show CDR1 as SNHLY and CDR2 as FYNNEI. J gave up 0 bases and V 7 bases, and 6 bases lay outside the gene matches. CDR3 residues: CASKTGQGSSGANVLTF. The CDR3 DNA reads as TGTGCCAGCAAAACGGGACAGGGGTCCTCTGGGGCCAACGTCCTGACTTTC.

V gene TRBV6-2 or TRBV6-3 combines with J gene TRBJ2-1; D is uncertain. The CDR3 is 14 residues long. V was cut by 2 bases and J by 6 bases, with 11 bases left in between. Germline CDR1 is MNHEY and CDR2 is SVGEGT. The CDR3 protein is CASSYRLVVNEQFF. Here the CDR3 DNA reads TGTGCCAGCAGTTACCGGCTAGTAGTCAATGAGCAGTTCTTC.

V gene TRBV19 combines with J gene TRBJ2-1, with TRBD1 matching over 7 bases. Per germline, CDR1 LNHDA and CDR2 SQIVND (reference sequence). V lost 4 bases to trimming and J lost 8 bases; unmatched junction nucleotides: 2. This CDR3 is 12 amino acids long. The CDR3 is CASSNRGHEQFF. CDR3 in DNA: TGTGCCAGTAGTAACAGGGGCCATGAGCAGTTCTTC. The entire variable domain, with the rest obtained from reference TRBV19 and TRBJ2-1, is as follows: DGGITQSPKYLFRKEGQNVTLSCEQNLNHDAMYWYRQDPGQGLRLIYYSQIVNDFQKGDIAEGYSVSREKKESFPLTVTSAQKNPTAFYLCASSNRGHEQFFGPGTRLTVL.

The chain has TRBV4-3 and TRBJ2-6; no definite D call. Per germline, CDR1 LGHNA and CDR2 YSLEER. This CDR3 has 18 residues. V was clipped by 0 bases and J by 2 bases, with 14 bases between them. CDR3 residues: CASSQELARSAGANVLTF. The CDR3 DNA reads TGCGCCAGCAGCCAAGAGTTGGCCAGGTCGGCTGGGGCCAACGTCCTGACTTTC.

This clone was seen a single time. The gene calls are TRBV7-2 and TRBJ2-7; 9 nucleotides line up with TRBD1. The trim removed 6 bases at V and 6 bases at J, leaving 6 bases unmatched. The CDR3 has 13 residues. Germline assignment: CDR1 SGHTA and CDR2 FQGNSA. The CDR3 reads CASSHRDRVEQYF. For the CDR3, the DNA is TGTGCCAGCAGTCACCGGGACAGGGTCGAGCAGTACTTC.

The rearrangement uses TRBV6-5 and TRBJ2-5; 8 bases match TRBD1. Germline V gene sequence: CDR1 MNHEY, CDR2 SVGAGI. Trimming removed 7 bases from V and 3 bases from J; junction bases left unmatched: 7. The CDR3 covers 14 residues. CDR3 coding DNA: TGTGCCAGCATCCGGGACAGGAGTAAAGAGACCCAGTACTTC. Its protein is CASIRDRSKETQYF.

The chain couples TRBV7-2 to TRBJ1-6, with 11 bases identical to TRBD1. Per germline, CDR1 SGHTA and CDR2 FQGNSA. This CDR3 has 16 amino acids. Germline trimming cut 2 bases from V and 10 bases from J; bases unmatched to any gene: 7. CDR3 sequence (DNA): TGTGCCAGCAGCTTACGGAGGACAGGGGGCGGGTCACCCCTCCACTTT. Encoded protein: CASSLRRTGGGSPLHF.

V and J are TRBV19 and TRBJ2-2; D is possibly TRBD1 (6 bases). The CDR3 has 15 residues. Trimming took 6 bases from V and 5 from J, leaving 16 bases between them. The V gene's germline CDR1 is LNHDA and CDR2 SQIVND (reference sequence). CDR3: CASRDQGYGTGELFF. DNA of the CDR3: TGTGCCAGTAGGGATCAGGGGTATGGGACCGGGGAGCTGTTTTTT. Full variable domain (remainder filled in from reference TRBV19 and TRBJ2-2): DGGITQSPKYLFRKEGQNVTLSCEQNLNHDAMYWYRQDPGQGLRLIYYSQIVNDFQKGDIAEGYSVSREKKESFPLTVTSAQKNPTAFYLCASRDQGYGTGELFFGEGSRLTVL.

This rearrangement joins TRBV24-1 to TRBJ2-3, with 8 bases aligning to TRBD2. Per germline, CDR1 KGHDR and CDR2 SFDVKD. This CDR3 contains 16 residues. The ends lost 4 bases at V and 0 bases at J; junction bases unmatched: 5. The CDR3 sequence is CATSDPSGRSTDTQYF. CDR3 bases: TGTGCCACCAGTGACCCGAGCGGGAGAAGCACAGATACGCAGTATTTT.

J is TRBJ1-4 and V is TRBV6-5; the match to TRBD1 covers 7 bases. Germline CDR1 and CDR2: MNHEY and SVGAGI. Germline trimming cut 0 bases from V and 8 bases from J; bases unmatched to any gene: 6. CDR3 size: 15 residues. The CDR3 nucleotides read TGTGCCAGCAGTTACTCAGGAGGGGGCGGGGAAAAACTGTTTTTT. It is translated as CASSYSGGGGEKLFF.

J is TRBJ1-4 and V is TRBV6-5; the D is unclear. Trimming left V 7 bases short and J 7 bases short, with 13 bases between. CDR1 MNHEY and CDR2 SVGAGI come from the germline V gene. The CDR3 consists of 13 residues. In nucleotides, the CDR3 is TGTGCCAGCACGCAGCGAGTAGGTGAAAAACTGTTTTTT. Protein: CASTQRVGEKLFF.

V gene TRBV6-1 combines with J gene TRBJ1-5; TRBD1 agrees at 7 bases. CDR3 size: 17 residues. Germline CDR1 reads MNHNS; CDR2 reads SASEGT. J lost 6 bases, V lost 7 bases, and 18 bases had no gene match. CDR3 sequence: CASTDRAYRGRGQPQHF. Written as DNA, the CDR3 is TGTGCCAGCACTGACCGGGCGTATAGGGGGCGGGGTCAGCCCCAGCATTTT.

The chain combines TRBV7-2 with TRBJ1-1; 9 bases are a match to TRBD1. Losses at the gene ends were 0 bases for V and 1 base for J; bases not matched to a gene: 6. The CDR3 has 17 residues. Germline CDR1 reads SGHTA; CDR2 reads FQGNSA. The CDR3 is CASSLATTGGWNTEAFF. The CDR3, as DNA: TGTGCCAGCAGCTTAGCTACAACAGGGGGCTGGAACACTGAAGCTTTCTTT.

CDR3 sequence reads: CASSAGTSSNYGYTF. CDR3 nucleotide sequence: TGTGCCAGCAGTGCGGGTACATCATCCAACTATGGCTACACCTTC. The chain uses TRBV6-4 and TRBJ1-2, with D uncertain. This CDR3 has 15 amino acids. V gave up 4 bases and J gave up 2 bases, with 14 bases separating them. CDR1 and CDR2 from the germline V gene are MRHNA and SNTAGT.